This TCR beta chain was identified during a study of blood T cell repertoires in COVID-19. As for the study in general: Some COVID-19 samples were acute and others convalescent; all came from the United States, Italy and Spain. T cells, B-cell-depleted T cells, or PBMCs provided the cDNA or gDNA that served as material.

The V gene end was trimmed by 1 base and the J gene end by 5 bases; junction bases not matched to a gene: 9. The germline CDR1 and CDR2 sequences are SGHRS and YFSETQ. The CDR3 loop spans 16 amino acids. The authors' processing: From reference gene primer amplification, estimates of nucleated cell counts were derived. The table came from immunoSEQ multiplex PCR; TCRdb's copy has only in-frame clones and leaves some out. V, J and clone size were drawn from that table, and D and trimming were deduced from the DNA. The sample contains roughly 64,000 clones, around 80% of which appear only once. Enrollment of patients from Seattle took place during active infection, with longitudinal follow-up.

The sequencing sample was made of peripheral blood. The TCR originated in a man aged 55-75 years with COVID-19, enrolled during active disease. This chain joins TRBV5-1 and TRBJ2-1; TRBD2 matches at 7 bases. CDR3 nucleotides: TGCGCCAGCAGCTTGTTTTCCGCGGGACTAAACAATGAGCAGTTCTTC. Protein: CASSLFSAGLNNEQFF.